Below, one TCR beta chain is given with its context. Its antigen is not identified. The sample comes from a study of OX40 agonist ivuxolimab in advanced cancers. Study details: Dose-escalation patients' cancers were hepatocellular carcinoma, melanoma, renal cell or head and neck cancer. General observations from the study: Relative to CD4+ cells, CD8+ T cells on average had more expanded clones.

The method was immunoSEQ multiplex PCR; TCRdb's version includes in-frame clones alone and lacks a portion of them. The data show 90,000 to 100,000 clones, 80% to 90% seen once. The CDR3 sequence is 13 residues long. The germline CDR1 and CDR2 sequences are SEHNR and FQNEAQ (reference sequence). V lost 5 bases and J 4 bases, leaving 11 bases between the germline ends. This chain connects TRBV7-9 to TRBJ1-1; perhaps TRBD1 as D (5 bases). The specimen comprised CD4+ or CD8+ T cells sorted from blood, sampled in a trial of the OX40 agonist ivuxolimab. The origin of this receptor is an adult with an advanced solid tumor such as melanoma, head and neck, liver or kidney cancer. The CDR3, as DNA: TGTGCCAGCAGCCGGGGGGACCGCACTGAAGCTTTCTTT. This encodes CASSRGDRTEAFF.